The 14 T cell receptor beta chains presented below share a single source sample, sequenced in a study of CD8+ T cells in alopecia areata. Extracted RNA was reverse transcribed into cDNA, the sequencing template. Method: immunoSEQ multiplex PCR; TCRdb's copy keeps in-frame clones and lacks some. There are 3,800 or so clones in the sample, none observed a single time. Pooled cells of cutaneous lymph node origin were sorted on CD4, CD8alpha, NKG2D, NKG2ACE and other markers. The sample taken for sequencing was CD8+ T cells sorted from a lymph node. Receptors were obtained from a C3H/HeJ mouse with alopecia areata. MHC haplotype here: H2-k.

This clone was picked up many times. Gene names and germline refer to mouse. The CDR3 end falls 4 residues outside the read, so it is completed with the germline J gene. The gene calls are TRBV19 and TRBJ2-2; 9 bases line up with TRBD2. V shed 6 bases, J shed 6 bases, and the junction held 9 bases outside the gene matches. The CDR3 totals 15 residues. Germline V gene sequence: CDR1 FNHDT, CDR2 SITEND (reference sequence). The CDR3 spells CASTPELGGSGQLYF. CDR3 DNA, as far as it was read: TGTGCCAGCACCCCCGAACTGGGGGGATCCGGG.

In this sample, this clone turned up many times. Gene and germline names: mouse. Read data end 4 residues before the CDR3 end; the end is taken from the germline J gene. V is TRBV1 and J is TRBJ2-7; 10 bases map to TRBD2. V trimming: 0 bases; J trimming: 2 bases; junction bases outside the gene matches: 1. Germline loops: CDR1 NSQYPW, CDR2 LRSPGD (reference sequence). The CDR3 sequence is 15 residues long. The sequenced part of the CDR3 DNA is TGCACCTGCAGTGCAGATACTGGGGGGGCCTAT. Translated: CTCSADTGGAY. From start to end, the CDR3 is CTCSADTGGAYEQYF.

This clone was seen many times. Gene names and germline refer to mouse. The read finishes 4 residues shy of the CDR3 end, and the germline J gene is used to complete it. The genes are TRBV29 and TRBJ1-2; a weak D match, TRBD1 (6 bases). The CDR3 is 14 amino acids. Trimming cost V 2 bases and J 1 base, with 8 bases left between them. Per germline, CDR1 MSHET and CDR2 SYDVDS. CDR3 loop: CASSLGDKNSDYTF. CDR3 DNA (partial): TGTGCTAGCAGTTTAGGGGACAAAAACTCC.

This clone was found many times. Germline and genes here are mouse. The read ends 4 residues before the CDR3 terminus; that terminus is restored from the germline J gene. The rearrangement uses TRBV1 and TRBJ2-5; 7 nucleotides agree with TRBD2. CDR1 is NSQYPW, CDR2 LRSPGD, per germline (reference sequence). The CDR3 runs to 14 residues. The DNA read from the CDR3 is TGCACCTGCAGTGCTTTGACTGGGAAAGAC. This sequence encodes CTCSALTGKD. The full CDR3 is CTCSALTGKDTQYF.

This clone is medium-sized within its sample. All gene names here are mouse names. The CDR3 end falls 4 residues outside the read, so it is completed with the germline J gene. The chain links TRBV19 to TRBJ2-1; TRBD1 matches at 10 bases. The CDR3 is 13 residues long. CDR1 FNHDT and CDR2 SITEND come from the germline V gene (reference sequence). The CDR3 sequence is CASSPTGGAEQFF. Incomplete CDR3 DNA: TGTGCCAGCAGCCCGACAGGGGGCGCT.

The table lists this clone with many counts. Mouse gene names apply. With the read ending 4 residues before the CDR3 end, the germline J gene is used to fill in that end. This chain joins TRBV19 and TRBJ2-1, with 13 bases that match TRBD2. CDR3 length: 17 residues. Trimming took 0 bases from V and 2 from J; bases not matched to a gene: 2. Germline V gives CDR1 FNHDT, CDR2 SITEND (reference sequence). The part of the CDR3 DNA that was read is TGTGCCAGCAGTATAGAGGGACTGGGGGGGGACTATGCT. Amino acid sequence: CASSIEGLGGDYA. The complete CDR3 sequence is CASSIEGLGGDYAEQFF.

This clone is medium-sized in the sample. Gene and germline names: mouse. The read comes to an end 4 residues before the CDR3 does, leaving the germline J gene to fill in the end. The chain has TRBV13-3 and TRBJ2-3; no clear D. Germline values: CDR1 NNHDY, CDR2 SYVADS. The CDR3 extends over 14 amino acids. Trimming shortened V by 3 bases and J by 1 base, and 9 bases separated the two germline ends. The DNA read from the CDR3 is TGTGCCAGCAGTGCGACAAGCCGTGCAGAA. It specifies CASSATSRAE. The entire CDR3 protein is CASSATSRAETLYF.

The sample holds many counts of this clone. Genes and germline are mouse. The CDR3 bases that were read are TGTGCTAGCATCGGACTGGGGGCGTATGCT. Its protein is CASIGLGAYA. The entire CDR3 is CASIGLGAYAEQFF. The V call is TRBV29, the J call TRBJ2-1; TRBD2 agrees at 10 bases. The sequence runs out 4 residues before the end of the CDR3; the remainder is reconstructed from the germline J gene. V shed 7 bases and J 4 bases; nucleotides not matched to a gene: 4. The CDR3 has 14 residues. Per germline, CDR1 MSHET and CDR2 SYDVDS.

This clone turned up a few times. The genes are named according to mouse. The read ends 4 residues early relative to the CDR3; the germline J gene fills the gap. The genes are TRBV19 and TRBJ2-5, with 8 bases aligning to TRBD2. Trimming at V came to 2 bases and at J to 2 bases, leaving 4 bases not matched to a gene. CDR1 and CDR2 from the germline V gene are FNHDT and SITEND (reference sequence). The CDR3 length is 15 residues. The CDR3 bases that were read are TGTGCCAGCAGTATCCGCTGGGGGGTCCAAGAC. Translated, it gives CASSIRWGVQD. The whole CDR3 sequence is CASSIRWGVQDTQYF. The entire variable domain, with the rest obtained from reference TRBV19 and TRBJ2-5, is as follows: GGIITQTPKFLIGQEGQKLTLKCQQNFNHDTMYWYRQDSGKGLRLIYYSITENDLQKGDLSEGYDASREKKSSFSLTVTSAQKNEMAVFLCASSIRWGVQDTQYFGPGTRLLVL.

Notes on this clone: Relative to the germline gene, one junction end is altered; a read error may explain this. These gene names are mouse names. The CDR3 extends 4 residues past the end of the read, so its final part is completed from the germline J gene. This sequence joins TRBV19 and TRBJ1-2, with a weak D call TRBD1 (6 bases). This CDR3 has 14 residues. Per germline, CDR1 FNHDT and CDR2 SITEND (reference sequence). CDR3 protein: CAGSDGTTNSDYTF. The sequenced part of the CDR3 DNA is TGTGCCGGCAGTGACGGGACAACAAACTCC.

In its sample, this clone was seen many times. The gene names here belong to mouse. CDR3 bases read: TGTGCCAGCGGTGAAAGACAGGGTTCGCCC. Translating gives CASGERQGSP. In full, the CDR3 reads CASGERQGSPLYF. V usage is TRBV13-2 and J usage is TRBJ1-6; 7 nucleotides align to TRBD1. The read ends 3 residues early relative to the CDR3; the germline J gene fills the gap. TRBJ1-6 is marked as an open reading frame, function uncertain. This CDR3 spans 13 amino acids. The germline CDR1 and CDR2 sequences are NNHNN and SYGAGS (reference sequence). Trimming cost V 2 bases and J 9 bases; bases outside gene matches: 2.

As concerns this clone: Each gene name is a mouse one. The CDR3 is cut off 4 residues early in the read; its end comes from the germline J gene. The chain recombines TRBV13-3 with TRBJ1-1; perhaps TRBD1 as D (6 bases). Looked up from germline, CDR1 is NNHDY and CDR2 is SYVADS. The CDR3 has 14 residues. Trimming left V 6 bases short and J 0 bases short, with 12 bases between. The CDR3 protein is CASTGQYANTEVFF. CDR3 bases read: TGTGCCAGCACCGGACAGTATGCAAACACA.

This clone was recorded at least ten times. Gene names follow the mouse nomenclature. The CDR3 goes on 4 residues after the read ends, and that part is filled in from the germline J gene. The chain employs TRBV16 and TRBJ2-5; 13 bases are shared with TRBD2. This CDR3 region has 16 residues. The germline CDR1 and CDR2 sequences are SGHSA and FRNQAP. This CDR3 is CASSLGLGGQGDTQYF. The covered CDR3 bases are TGTGCAAGCAGCCTCGGACTGGGGGGGCAGGGAGAC.

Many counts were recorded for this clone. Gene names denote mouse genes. The CDR3 sequence: CASGDAGQNYAEQFF. CDR3 DNA, as far as it was read: TGTGCCAGCGGTGATGCGGGACAAAACTATGCT. The rearrangement joins TRBV13-2 to TRBJ2-1; the D gene is possibly TRBD1 (6 bases). From the germline J gene comes the end of the CDR3, since the read stops 4 residues before it. Germline CDR1 reads NNHNN; CDR2 reads SYGAGS (reference sequence). The CDR3 runs to 15 residues. Trimming left V 0 bases short and J 1 base short, with 8 bases between.